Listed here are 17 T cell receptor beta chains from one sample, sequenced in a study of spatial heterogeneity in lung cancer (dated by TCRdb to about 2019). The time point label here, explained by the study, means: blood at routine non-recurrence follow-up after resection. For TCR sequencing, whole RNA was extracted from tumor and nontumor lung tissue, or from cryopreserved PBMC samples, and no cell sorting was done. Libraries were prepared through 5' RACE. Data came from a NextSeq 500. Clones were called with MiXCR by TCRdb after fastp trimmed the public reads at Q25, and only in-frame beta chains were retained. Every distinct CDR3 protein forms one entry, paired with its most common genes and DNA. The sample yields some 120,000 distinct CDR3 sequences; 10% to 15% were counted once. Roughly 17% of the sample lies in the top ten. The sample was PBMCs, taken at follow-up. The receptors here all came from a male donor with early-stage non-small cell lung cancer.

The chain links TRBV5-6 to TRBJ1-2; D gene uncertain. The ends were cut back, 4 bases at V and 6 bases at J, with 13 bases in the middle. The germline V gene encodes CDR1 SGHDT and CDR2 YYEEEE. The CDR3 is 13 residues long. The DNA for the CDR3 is TGTGCCAGCAGCCCCACTCCCTGGGATGGCTACACCTTC. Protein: CASSPTPWDGYTF.

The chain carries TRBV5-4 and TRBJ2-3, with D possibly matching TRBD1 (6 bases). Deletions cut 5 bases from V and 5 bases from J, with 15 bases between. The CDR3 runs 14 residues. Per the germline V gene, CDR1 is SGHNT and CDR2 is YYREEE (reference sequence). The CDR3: CASSPGTSKDTQYF. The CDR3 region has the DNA TGTGCCAGCAGTCCCGGGACATCTAAAGATACGCAGTATTTT.

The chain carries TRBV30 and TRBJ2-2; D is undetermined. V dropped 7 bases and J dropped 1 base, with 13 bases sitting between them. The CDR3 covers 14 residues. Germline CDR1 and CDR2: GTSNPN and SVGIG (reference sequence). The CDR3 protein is CASPLAVNTGELFF. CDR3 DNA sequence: TGTGCCTCGCCATTGGCCGTGAACACCGGGGAGCTGTTTTTT. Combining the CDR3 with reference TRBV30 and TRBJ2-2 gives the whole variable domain SQTIHQWPATLVQPVGSPLSLECTVEGTSNPNLYWYRQAAGRGLQLLFYSVGIGQISSEVPQNLSASRPQDRQFILSSKKLLLSDSGFYLCASPLAVNTGELFFGEGSRLTVL.

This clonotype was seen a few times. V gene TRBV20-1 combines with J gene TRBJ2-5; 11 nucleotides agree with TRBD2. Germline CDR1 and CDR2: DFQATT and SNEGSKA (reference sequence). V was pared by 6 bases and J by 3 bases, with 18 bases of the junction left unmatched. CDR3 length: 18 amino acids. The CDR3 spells CSANSGISGGAREETQYF. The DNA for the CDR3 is TGCAGTGCCAATTCCGGTATTAGCGGGGGGGCCCGGGAAGAGACCCAGTACTTC.

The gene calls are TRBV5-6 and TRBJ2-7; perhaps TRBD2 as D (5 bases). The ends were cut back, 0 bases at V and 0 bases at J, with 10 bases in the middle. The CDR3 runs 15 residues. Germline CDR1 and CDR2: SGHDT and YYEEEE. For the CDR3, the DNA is TGTGCCAGCAGCTTGGTCAGAGGGTACTCCTACGAGCAGTACTTC. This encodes CASSLVRGYSYEQYF. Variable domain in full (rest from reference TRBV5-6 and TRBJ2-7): DAGVTQSPTHLIKTRGQQVTLRCSPKSGHDTVSWYQQALGQGPQFIFQYYEEEERQRGNFPDRFSGHQFPNYSSELNVNALLLGDSALYLCASSLVRGYSYEQYFGPGTRLTVT.

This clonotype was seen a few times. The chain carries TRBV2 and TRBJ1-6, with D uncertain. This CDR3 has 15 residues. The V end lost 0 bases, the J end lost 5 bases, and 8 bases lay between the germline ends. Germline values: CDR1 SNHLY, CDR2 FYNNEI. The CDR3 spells CASSEAQRNNSPLHF. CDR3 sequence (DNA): TGTGCCAGCAGTGAAGCGCAACGGAATAATTCACCCCTCCACTTT.

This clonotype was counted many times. The CDR3 DNA follows: TGCGCCAGCAGGCACTTAGGACAGGGAGGGACTGAAGCTTTCTTT. This codes for CASRHLGQGGTEAFF. The rearrangement joins TRBV10-2 to TRBJ1-1, with 8 bases that match TRBD1. With V trimmed by 6 bases and J by 5 bases, 11 bases remained unmatched. The CDR3 is made up of 15 amino acids. Germline CDR1 and CDR2: WSHSY and SAAADI.

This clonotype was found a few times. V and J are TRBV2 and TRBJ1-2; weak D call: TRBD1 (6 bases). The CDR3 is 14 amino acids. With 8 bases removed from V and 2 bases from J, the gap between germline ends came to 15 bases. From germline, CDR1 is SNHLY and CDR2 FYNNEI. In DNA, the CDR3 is TGTGCCAGCCGGGGGCTACAGGGAAACTATGGCTACACCTTC. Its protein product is CASRGLQGNYGYTF. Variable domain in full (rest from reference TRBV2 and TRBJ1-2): EPEVTQTPSHQVTQMGQEVILRCVPISNHLYFYWYRQILGQKVEFLVSFYNNEISEKSEIFDDQFSVERPDGSNFTLKIRSTKLEDSAMYFCASRGLQGNYGYTFGSGTRLTVV.

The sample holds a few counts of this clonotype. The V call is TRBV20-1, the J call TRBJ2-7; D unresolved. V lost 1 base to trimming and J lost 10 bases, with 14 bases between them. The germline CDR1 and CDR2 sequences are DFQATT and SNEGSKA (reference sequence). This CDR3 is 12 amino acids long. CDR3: CSARVGRLEQYF. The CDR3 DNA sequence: TGCAGTGCTAGAGTGGGCAGGTTAGAACAGTACTTC.

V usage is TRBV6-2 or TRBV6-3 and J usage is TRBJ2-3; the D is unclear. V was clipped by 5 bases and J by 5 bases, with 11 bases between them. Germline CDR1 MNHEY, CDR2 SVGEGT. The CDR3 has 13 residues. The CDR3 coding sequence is TGTGCCAGCAGTCAACAGACCGGAGATACGCAGTATTTT. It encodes CASSQQTGDTQYF.

CDR3 amino acids: CASSMTGTYEQYF. CDR3 bases: TGCGCCAGCAGTATGACAGGGACCTACGAGCAGTACTTC. The chain combines TRBV5-1 with TRBJ2-7; 7 bases line up with TRBD1. Germline V gene sequence: CDR1 SGHRS, CDR2 YFSETQ. V was clipped by 5 bases and J by 2 bases; unmatched bases: 4. The CDR3 runs to 13 residues.

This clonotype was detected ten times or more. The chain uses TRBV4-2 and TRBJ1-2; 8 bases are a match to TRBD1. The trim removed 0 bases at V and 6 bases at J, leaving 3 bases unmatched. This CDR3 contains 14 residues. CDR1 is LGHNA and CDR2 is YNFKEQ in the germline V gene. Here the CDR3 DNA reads TGTGCCAGCAGCCAAGAATGGACAGGGAATGGCTACACCTTC. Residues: CASSQEWTGNGYTF.

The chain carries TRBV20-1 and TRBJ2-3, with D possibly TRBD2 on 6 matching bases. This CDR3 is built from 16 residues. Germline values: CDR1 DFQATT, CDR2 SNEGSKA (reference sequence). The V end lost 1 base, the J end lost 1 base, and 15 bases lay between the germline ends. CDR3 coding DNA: TGCAGTGCTAGAGGCCCCTCCGGGGGACGCACAGATACGCAGTATTTT. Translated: CSARGPSGGRTDTQYF.

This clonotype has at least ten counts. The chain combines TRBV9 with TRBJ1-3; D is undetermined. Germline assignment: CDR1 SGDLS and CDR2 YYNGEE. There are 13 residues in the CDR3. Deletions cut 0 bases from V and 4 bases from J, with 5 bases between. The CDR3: CASSVAPGNTIYF. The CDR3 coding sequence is TGTGCCAGCAGCGTAGCACCAGGAAACACCATATATTTT.

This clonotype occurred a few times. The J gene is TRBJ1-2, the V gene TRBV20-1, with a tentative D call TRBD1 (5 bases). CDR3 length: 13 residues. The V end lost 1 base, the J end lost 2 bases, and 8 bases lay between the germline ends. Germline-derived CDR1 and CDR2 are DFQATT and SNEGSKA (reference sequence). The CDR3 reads CSARAGTNYGYTF. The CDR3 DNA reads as TGCAGTGCTAGAGCAGGGACCAACTATGGCTACACCTTC.

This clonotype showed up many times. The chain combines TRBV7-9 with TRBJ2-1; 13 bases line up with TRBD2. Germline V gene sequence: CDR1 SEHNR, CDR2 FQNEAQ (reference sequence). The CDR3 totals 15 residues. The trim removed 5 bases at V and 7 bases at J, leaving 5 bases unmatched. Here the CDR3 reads CASSLGLAGMNEQFF. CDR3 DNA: TGTGCCAGCAGCCTGGGACTAGCGGGAATGAATGAGCAGTTCTTC. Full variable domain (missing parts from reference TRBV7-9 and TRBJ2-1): DTGVSQNPRHKITKRGQNVTFRCDPISEHNRLYWYRQTLGQGPEFLTYFQNEAQLEKSRLLSDRFSAERPKGSFSTLEIQRTEQGDSAMYLCASSLGLAGMNEQFFGPGTRLTVL.

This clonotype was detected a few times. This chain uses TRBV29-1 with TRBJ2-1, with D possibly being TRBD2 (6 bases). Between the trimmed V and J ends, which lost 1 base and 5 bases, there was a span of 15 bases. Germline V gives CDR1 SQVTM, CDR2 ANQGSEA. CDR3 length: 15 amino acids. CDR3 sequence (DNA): TGCAGCGTTGAAGGCGGGGCCAACAGACACAATGAGCAGTTCTTC. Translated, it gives CSVEGGANRHNEQFF.